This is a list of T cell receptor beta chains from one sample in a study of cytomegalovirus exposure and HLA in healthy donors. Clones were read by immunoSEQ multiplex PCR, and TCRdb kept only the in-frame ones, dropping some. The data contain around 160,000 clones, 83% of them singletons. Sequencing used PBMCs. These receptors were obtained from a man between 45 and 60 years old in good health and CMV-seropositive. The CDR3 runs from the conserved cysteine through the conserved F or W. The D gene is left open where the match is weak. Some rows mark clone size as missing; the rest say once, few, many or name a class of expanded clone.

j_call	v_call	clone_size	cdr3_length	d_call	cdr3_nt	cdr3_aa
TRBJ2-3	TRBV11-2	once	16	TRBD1	TGTGCCAGCAGCTTGAGGGTAGGGGGCGTGCCAGATACGCAGTATTTT	CASSLRVGGVPDTQYF
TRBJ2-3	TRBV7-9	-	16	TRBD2	TGTGCCAGCAGCCCGTCACCGGGACTAGCCGCCGATACGCAGTATTTT	CASSPSPGLAADTQYF
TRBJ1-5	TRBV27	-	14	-	TGTGCCAGCAGCCGAGGCATAAGCAATCAGCCCCAGCATTTT	CASSRGISNQPQHF
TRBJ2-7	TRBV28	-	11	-	TGTGCCACGAAAACATTCTACGAGCAGTACTTC	CATKTFYEQYF
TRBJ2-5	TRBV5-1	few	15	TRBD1	TGCGCCAGCAGCTTGGGCGGGACAGGGAAAGAGACCCAGTACTTC	CASSLGGTGKETQYF
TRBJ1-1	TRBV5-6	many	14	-	TGTGCCAGTACCTTTGGGACAACGAACACTGAAGCTTTCTTT	CASTFGTTNTEAFF
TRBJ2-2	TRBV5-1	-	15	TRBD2	TGCGCCAGCAGCTCCGGGGGGGCCGCCACCGGGGAGCTGTTTTTT	CASSSGGAATGELFF
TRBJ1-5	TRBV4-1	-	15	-	TGCGCCAGCAGCCAAGTCTTTGCAGGGGATCAGCCCCAGCATTTT	CASSQVFAGDQPQHF
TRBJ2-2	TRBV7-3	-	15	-	TGTGCCAGCAGCTTAATTCCCCTATACACCGGGGAGCTGTTTTTT	CASSLIPLYTGELFF
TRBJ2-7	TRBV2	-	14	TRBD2	TGTGCCAGCAGTGGCGGGACTAGCGGGAATGCGGAGTACTTC	CASSGGTSGNAEYF
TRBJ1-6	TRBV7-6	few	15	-	TGTGCCAGCAGCCCGAGGAGCTCCTATAATTCACCCCTCCACTTT	CASSPRSSYNSPLHF
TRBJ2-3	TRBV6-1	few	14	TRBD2	TGTGCCAGCAGTTCCTGGACTAGCCCGGATACGCAGTATTTT	CASSSWTSPDTQYF
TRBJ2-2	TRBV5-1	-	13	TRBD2	TGCGCCAGCGGTCGGGGGGGCACCGGGGAGCTGTTTTTT	CASGRGGTGELFF
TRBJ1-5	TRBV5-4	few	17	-	TGTGCCAGCAGCTTGTTCACACCCGGGGTCGTAAATCAGCCCCAGCATTTT	CASSLFTPGVVNQPQHF
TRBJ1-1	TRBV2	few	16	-	TGTGCCTCCCTAGACCACCAGGGACTAATGAACACTGAAGCTTTCTTT	CASLDHQGLMNTEAFF
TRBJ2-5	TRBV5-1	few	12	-	TGCGCCAGCAGCTTGGGTCGGGAGACCCAGTACTTC	CASSLGRETQYF
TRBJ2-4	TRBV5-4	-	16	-	TGTGCCAGCAGCTCCGCCGGGGGTCGGGGGTCATTCCTTCAGTACTTC	CASSSAGGRGSFLQYF
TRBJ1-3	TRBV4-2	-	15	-	TGTGCCAGCAGCCAAGATAGGGGGGGAGGAAACACCATATATTTT	CASSQDRGGGNTIYF
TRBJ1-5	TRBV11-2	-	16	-	TGTGCCAGCAGCTCACTGGGACTGATTAGCAATCAGCCCCAGCATTTT	CASSSLGLISNQPQHF
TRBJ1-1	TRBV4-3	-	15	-	TGCGCCAGCAGCCAAGGGGGGGGTTTGGACACTGAAGCTTTCTTT	CASSQGGGLDTEAFF
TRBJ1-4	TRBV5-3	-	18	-	TGTGCCAGAAGCTTGAGGAGACGCGGAGCTGCAACTAATGAAAAACTGTTTTTT	CARSLRRRGAATNEKLFF
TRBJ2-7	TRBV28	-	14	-	TGTGCCAGCACCCTGCGGGGGCAGTACTACGAGCAGTACTTC	CASTLRGQYYEQYF
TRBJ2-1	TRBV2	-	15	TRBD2	TGTGCCAGCACTGCTAGGCGGGGGGGATACAATGAGCAGTTCTTC	CASTARRGGYNEQFF
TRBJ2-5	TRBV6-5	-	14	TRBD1	TGTGCCAGCATCGGGCAGGGGGCTTGGGAGACCCAGTACTTC	CASIGQGAWETQYF
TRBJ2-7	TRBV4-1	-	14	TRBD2	TGCGCCAGCAGCCAAGCTGTATGGGGGGGGGAGCAGTACTTC	CASSQAVWGGEQYF
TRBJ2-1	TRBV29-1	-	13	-	TGCAGCGTTGGAGACCTGACGCGAGGAGAGCAGTTCTTC	CSVGDLTRGEQFF
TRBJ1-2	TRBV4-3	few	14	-	TGCGCCAGCAGCCAAGATCGGGGGACCTATGGCTACACCTTC	CASSQDRGTYGYTF
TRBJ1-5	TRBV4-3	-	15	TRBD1	TGCGCCAGCAGCTCGGACAGGCAGAGCAATCAGCCCCAGCATTTT	CASSSDRQSNQPQHF
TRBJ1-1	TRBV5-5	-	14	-	TGTGCCAGCAGCTTGGACAGGGTCTGGACTGAAGCTTTCTTT	CASSLDRVWTEAFF
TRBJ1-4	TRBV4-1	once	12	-	TGCGCCAGCAGCCTTAGTTCTGAAAAACTGTTTTTT	CASSLSSEKLFF
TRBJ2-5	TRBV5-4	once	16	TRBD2	TGTGCCAGCAGCTTTCAGGGAGCGGGGGCTCAAGAGACCCAGTACTTC	CASSFQGAGAQETQYF
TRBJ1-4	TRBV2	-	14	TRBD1	TGTGCCAGCAGCGCACAGGGGGCAGCTGAAAAACTGTTTTTT	CASSAQGAAEKLFF
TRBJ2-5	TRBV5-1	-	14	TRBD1	TGCGCCAGCAGCTGGGGGACAGAACAAGAGACCCAGTACTTC	CASSWGTEQETQYF
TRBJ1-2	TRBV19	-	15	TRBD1	TGTGCCAGTAGTATCATTACCGGGACAGCCTATGGCTACACCTTC	CASSIITGTAYGYTF
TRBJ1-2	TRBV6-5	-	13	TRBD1	TGTGCCAGCAGTGAGACAGGGTCCTATGGCTACACCTTC	CASSETGSYGYTF
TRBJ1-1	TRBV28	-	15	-	TGTGCCAGCAGTCCCCCGAAGGGGATGAACACTGAAGCTTTCTTT	CASSPPKGMNTEAFF
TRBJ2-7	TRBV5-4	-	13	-	TGTGCCAGCAGCGCGGACATCTCCTACGAGCAGTACTTC	CASSADISYEQYF
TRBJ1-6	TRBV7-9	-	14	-	TGTTCCAGCGGGGACTGGGTGTATAATTCACCCCTCCACTTT	CSSGDWVYNSPLHF
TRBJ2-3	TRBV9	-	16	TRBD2	TGTGCCAGCAGCCTTGGGACTAGCGGGATGACAGATACGCAGTATTTT	CASSLGTSGMTDTQYF
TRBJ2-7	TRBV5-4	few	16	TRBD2	TGTGCCAGCAGCTCGGGACTAGCGGGAGCAGCCTACGAGCAGTACTTC	CASSSGLAGAAYEQYF
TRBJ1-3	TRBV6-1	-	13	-	TGTGCCAGCAGTCTAGACGGGAGAAACACCATATATTTT	CASSLDGRNTIYF
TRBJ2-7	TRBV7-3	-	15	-	TGTGCCAGCAGCTTAATGAGGGTCCCCTCCTACGAGCAGTACTTC	CASSLMRVPSYEQYF
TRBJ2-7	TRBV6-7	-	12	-	TGTGCCAGCAGGACAACTTACAACGAGCAGTACTTC	CASRTTYNEQYF
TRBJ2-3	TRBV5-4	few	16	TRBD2	TGTGCCAGCAGCAAGACTAGCGGGAGGGCCCCAGATACGCAGTATTTT	CASSKTSGRAPDTQYF
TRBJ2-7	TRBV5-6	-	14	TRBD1	TGTGCCAGCAGCTTGGGGACAGGAACCTACGAGCAGTACTTC	CASSLGTGTYEQYF
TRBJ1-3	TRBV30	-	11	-	TGTGCCTGGGGAGAAGAGAACACCATATATTTT	CAWGEENTIYF
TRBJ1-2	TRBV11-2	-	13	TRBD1	TGTGCCAGCCGCGGACAGGGGGGCTATGGCTACACCTTC	CASRGQGGYGYTF
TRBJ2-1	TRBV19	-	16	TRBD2	TGTGCCAGTAGTATTTGGACTAGCGGGAGGGGTAATGAGCAGTTCTTC	CASSIWTSGRGNEQFF
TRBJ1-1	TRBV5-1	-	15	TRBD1	TGCGCCAGCAGCCTAACCGGGACAGGGGGCACTGAAGCTTTCTTT	CASSLTGTGGTEAFF
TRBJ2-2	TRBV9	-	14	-	TGTGCCAGCAGCGGGGCACCCGCCACCGGGGAGCTGTTTTTT	CASSGAPATGELFF
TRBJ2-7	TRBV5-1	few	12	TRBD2	TGCGCCAGCAGCTTGGGAGCGGGGGAGCAGTACTTC	CASSLGAGEQYF
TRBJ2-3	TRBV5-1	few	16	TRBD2	TGCGCCAGCAGCACCTGGACTAGCGGGAGGTCAGATACGCAGTATTTT	CASSTWTSGRSDTQYF